Each of the 8 T cell receptor beta chains below was sequenced from the same sample in a study of T cells in Graves' hyperthyroidism and ophthalmopathy. The TCR beta CDR3 regions underwent amplification using RNA transcripts as the source. When the TCR CDR3 underwent first-round RT-PCR, the HTBI primer set was used. TCRdb independently ran MiXCR on the multiplex PCR reads; one entry per CDR3 protein. The table records under 350,000 distinct CDR3 sequences, approximately 18% of them present only once. Sequenced: blood. The receptors here all came from a woman between 50 and 59 years old with Graves' hyperthyroidism.

This clonotype was seen a handful of times. This chain connects TRBV11-2 to TRBJ2-2, with D perhaps being TRBD1 or TRBD2 (5 bases each). The CDR3 loop spans 12 amino acids. CDR1 is SGHAT, CDR2 FQNNGV, per germline. V lost 7 bases, J lost 7 bases, and 10 bases lay in between. The CDR3 sequence is CASMGVYGELFF. The CDR3 coding sequence is TGTGCCAGCATGGGGGTCTACGGGGAGCTGTTTTTT.

This clonotype was seen a few times. The chain joins TRBV18 to TRBJ2-7; 9 bases agree with TRBD1. The trim removed 5 bases at V and 1 base at J, leaving 3 bases unmatched. Germline V gene lookup returns CDR1 KGHSH and CDR2 LQKENI. The CDR3 spans 14 residues. In DNA form, the CDR3 reads TGTGCCAGCTCAAGGACAGGGGTTTCCTACGAGCAGTACGTC. Residues: CASSRTGVSYEQYV.

The chain couples TRBV5-1 to TRBJ1-1; D perhaps matches TRBD1 (6 bases). Per germline, CDR1 SGHRS and CDR2 YFSETQ. CDR3 length equals 15 residues. Trimming removed 0 bases from V and 2 bases from J, with 11 bases in between. The CDR3 region is CASSLGVTGNTEAFF. CDR3 sequence (DNA): TGCGCCAGCAGCTTGGGAGTGACAGGAAACACTGAAGCTTTCTTT.

The rearrangement links TRBV13 to TRBJ2-2; 11 positions match TRBD1. CDR1 and CDR2 from the germline V gene are PRHDT and FYEKMQ (reference sequence). There are 16 residues in the CDR3. V lost 5 bases, J lost 3 bases, and 5 bases stayed unmatched. The CDR3 here is CASSLGQGADTGELFF. The DNA of the CDR3 is TGTGCCAGCAGCCTCGGACAGGGGGCGGACACCGGGGAGCTGTTTTTT.

The chain is built from TRBV6-1 and TRBJ2-5; TRBD2 agrees at 7 bases. The trim removed 2 bases at V and 11 bases at J, leaving 8 bases unmatched. Germline CDR1 reads MNHNS; CDR2 reads SASEGT. This CDR3 region has 13 residues. The chain's CDR3 is CASSERELAVQYF. Written as DNA, the CDR3 is TGTGCCAGCAGTGAACGAGAGCTAGCGGTTCAGTACTTC.

The J gene is TRBJ1-6, the V gene TRBV3-1; 8 bases are a match to TRBD1. The V segment lost 4 bases and the J segment 10 bases; nucleotides outside the gene matches: 6. CDR1 and CDR2 from the germline V gene are LGHDT and YNNKEL (reference sequence). The CDR3 sequence is 14 residues long. The CDR3 DNA is TGTGCCAGCAGCCCCCGGACAGGGCGGTCACCCCTCCACTTT. Its translation is CASSPRTGRSPLHF.

This chain joins TRBV3-1 and TRBJ2-2, with 9 bases lining up with TRBD2. Trimming cost V 1 base and J 6 bases; bases outside gene matches: 6. Germline CDR1 and CDR2: LGHDT and YNNKEL (reference sequence). CDR3 length: 16 residues. CDR3 sequence: CASSQAGSGGAGELFF. CDR3 DNA: TGTGCCAGCAGCCAAGCAGGTAGCGGGGGTGCCGGGGAGCTGTTTTTT. Full variable domain (remainder filled in from reference TRBV3-1 and TRBJ2-2): DTAVSQTPKYLVTQMGNDKSIKCEQNLGHDTMYWYKQDSKKFLKIMFSYNNKELIINETVPNRFSPKSPDKAHLNLHINSLELGDSAVYFCASSQAGSGGAGELFFGEGSRLTVL.

With respect to this clonotype: At one end the junction does not follow the germline gene, possibly because of a read error. The chain links TRBV20-1 to TRBJ1-2, with D perhaps TRBD1 (5 bases). Germline lookup yields CDR1 DFQATT and CDR2 SNEGSKA (reference sequence). The CDR3 contains 12 residues. The CDR3 here is CRADTGADGCTF. Written as DNA, the CDR3 is TGCAGGGCGGACACAGGAGCTGATGGCTGCACCTTC.